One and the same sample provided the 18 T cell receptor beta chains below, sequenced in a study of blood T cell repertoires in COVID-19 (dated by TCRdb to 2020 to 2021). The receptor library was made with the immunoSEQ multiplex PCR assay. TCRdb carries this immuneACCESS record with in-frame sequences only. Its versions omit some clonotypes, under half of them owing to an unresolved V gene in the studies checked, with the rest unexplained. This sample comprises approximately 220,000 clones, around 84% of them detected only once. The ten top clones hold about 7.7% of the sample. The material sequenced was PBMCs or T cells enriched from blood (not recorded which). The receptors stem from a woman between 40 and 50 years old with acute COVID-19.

CDR3 sequence reads: CASRDAGTGYGYTF. Here the CDR3 DNA reads TGTGCCAGCAGGGACGCTGGGACAGGTTATGGCTACACCTTC. This rearrangement joins TRBV21-1 to TRBJ1-2; the DNA was not used to check the table's D call, TRBD1. TRBV21-1 is a pseudogene. The CDR3 runs to 14 residues.

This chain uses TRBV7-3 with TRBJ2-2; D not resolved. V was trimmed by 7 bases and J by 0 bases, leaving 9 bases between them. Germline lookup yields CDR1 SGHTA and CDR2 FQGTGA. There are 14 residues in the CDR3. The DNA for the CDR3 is TGTGCCAGCAAACTCGGGTCGAACACCGGGGAGCTGTTTTTT. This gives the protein CASKLGSNTGELFF.

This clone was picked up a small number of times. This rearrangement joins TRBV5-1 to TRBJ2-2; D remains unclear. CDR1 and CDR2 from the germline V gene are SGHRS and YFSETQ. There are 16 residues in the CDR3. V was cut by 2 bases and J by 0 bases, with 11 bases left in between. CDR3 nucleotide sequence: TGCGCCAGCAGCTTTAGGAACAGACCGAACACCGGGGAGCTGTTTTTT. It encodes CASSFRNRPNTGELFF.

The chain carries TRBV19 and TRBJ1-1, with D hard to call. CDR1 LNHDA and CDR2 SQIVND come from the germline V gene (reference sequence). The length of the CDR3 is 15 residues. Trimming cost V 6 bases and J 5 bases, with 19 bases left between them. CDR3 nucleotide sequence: TGTGCCAGTAGCCGGAGGAAACAGCCGGGGACTGAAGCTTTCTTT. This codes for CASSRRKQPGTEAFF.

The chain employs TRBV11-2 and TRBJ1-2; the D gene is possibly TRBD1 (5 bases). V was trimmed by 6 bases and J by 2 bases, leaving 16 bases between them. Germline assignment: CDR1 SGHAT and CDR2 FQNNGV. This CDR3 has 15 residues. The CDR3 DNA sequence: TGTGCCAGCAGACCCAGGGCGGGGGAGAACTATGGCTACACCTTC. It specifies CASRPRAGENYGYTF.

The CDR3: CSASLAGGPVDTDTQYF. Here the CDR3 DNA reads TGCAGTGCTAGTTTAGCGGGAGGGCCGGTGGACACAGATACGCAGTATTTT. This chain joins TRBV20-1 and TRBJ2-3; TRBD2 aligns across 11 bases. Germline V gives CDR1 DFQATT, CDR2 SNEGSKA (reference sequence). V shed 3 bases, J shed 2 bases, and the junction held 10 bases outside the gene matches. The CDR3 has 17 amino acids.

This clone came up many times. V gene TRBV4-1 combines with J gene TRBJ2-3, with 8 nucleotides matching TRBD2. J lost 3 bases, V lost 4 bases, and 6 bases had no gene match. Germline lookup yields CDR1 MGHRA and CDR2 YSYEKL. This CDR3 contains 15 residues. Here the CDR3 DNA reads TGCGCCAGCAGCCCTATAGGCGGGAGGACAGATACGCAGTATTTT. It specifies CASSPIGGRTDTQYF.

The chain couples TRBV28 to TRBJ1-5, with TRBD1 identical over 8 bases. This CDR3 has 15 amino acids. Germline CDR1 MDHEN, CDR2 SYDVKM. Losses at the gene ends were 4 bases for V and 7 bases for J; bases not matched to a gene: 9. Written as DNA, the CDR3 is TGTGCCAGCAGTTCGGGACAGGTCGGGGACCAGCCCCAGCATTTT. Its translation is CASSSGQVGDQPQHF.

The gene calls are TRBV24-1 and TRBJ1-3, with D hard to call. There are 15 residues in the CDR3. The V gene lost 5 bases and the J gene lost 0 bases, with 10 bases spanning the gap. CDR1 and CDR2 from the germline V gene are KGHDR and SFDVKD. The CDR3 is CATSASGGSGNTIYF. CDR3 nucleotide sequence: TGTGCCACCAGTGCTAGCGGAGGCTCTGGAAACACCATATATTTT.

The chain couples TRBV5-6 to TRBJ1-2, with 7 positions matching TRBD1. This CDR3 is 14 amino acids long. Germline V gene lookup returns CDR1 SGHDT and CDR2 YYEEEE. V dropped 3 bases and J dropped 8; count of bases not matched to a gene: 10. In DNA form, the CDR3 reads TGTGCCAGCAGCTCCAGTGGGACAGTGAGAGGCTACACCTTC. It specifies CASSSSGTVRGYTF.

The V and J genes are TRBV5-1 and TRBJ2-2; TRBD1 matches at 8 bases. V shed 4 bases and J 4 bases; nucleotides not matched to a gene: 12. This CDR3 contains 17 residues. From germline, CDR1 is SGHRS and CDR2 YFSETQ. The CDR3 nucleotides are TGCGCCAGCAGCAAAATAACAGGGGGTCGTGGCACCGGGGAGCTGTTTTTT. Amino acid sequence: CASSKITGGRGTGELFF.

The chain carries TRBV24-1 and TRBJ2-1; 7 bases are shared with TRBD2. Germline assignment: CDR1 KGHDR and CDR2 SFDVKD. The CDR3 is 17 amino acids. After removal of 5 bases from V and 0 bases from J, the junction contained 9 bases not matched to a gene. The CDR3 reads CATSGLADQSSYNEQFF. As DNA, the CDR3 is TGTGCCACCAGTGGGCTAGCGGACCAGAGCTCCTACAATGAGCAGTTCTTC.

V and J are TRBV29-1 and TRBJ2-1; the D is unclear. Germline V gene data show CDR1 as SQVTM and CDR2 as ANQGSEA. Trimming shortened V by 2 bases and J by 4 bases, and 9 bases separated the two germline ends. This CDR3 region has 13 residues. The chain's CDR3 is CSVEWADYNEQFF. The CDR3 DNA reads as TGCAGCGTTGAATGGGCCGATTACAATGAGCAGTTCTTC.

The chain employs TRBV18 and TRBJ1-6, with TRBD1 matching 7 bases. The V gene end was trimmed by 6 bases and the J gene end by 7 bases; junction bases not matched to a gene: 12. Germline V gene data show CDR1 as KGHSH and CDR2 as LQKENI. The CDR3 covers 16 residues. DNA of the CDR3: TGTGCCAGCTCTCTGAACTCGGGGACAGAGAATTCACCCCTCCACTTT. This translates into CASSLNSGTENSPLHF.

The DNA of the CDR3 is TGTGCCAGTAGTAGGTCAGGCGAATTGGACTACGAGCAGTACTTC. The encoded protein is CASSRSGELDYEQYF. The chain recombines TRBV19 with TRBJ2-7; D ambiguous. Deletions cut 4 bases from V and 3 bases from J, with 16 bases between. Germline assignment: CDR1 LNHDA and CDR2 SQIVND (reference sequence). CDR3 length equals 15 residues.

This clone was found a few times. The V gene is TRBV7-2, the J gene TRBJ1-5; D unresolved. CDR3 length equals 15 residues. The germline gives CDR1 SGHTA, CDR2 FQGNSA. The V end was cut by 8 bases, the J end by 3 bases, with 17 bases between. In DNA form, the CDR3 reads TGTGCCAGCGCCGTCCAAAGAGGGCTCAATCAGCCCCAGCATTTT. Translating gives CASAVQRGLNQPQHF.

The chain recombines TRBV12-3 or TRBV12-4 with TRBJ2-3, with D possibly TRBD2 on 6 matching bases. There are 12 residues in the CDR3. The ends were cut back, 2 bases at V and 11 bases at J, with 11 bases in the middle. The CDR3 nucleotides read TGTGCCAGCAGTTTAACCAGACTAGAGCAGTATTTT. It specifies CASSLTRLEQYF.

The DNA for the CDR3 is TGCAGTGCTAGAGATATGGTGAGGGCTTTCTTT. It yields the protein CSARDMVRAFF. This chain links TRBV20-1 with TRBJ1-1; D call uncertain. The V end was cut by 0 bases, the J end by 11 bases, with 10 bases between. The germline V gene has CDR1 DFQATT and CDR2 SNEGSKA (reference sequence). The CDR3 sequence is 11 residues long.